The 4 T cell receptor beta chains below were found in one sample sequenced in a study of beta chain features in type 1 diabetes. Expressed TCRB transcripts were sequenced after all isolated RNA was converted to cDNA. Method: immunoSEQ multiplex PCR; TCRdb's copy keeps in-frame clones and lacks some. There are some 900,000 clones in the sample; roughly a sixth occur only once, and 0.023% lies in the top ten. Sequencing used naive CD4+ T cells from blood. The receptors here all came from a woman younger than 30 in good health.

This clone was detected a few times. The gene calls are TRBV7-2 and TRBJ1-3; the D is unclear. Per the germline V gene, CDR1 is SGHTA and CDR2 is FQGNSA. The CDR3 length is 16 residues. V shed 5 bases and J shed 0 bases, with 14 bases lying between them. Written as DNA, the CDR3 is TGTGCCAGCAGCCGAACGCGGGGATTCTCTGGAAACACCATATATTTT. Protein sequence: CASSRTRGFSGNTIYF.

This clone was seen once. The chain employs TRBV7-6 and TRBJ2-7; no definite D call. The CDR3 loop spans 16 amino acids. V dropped 3 bases and J dropped 0 bases, with 15 bases sitting between them. Germline V gives CDR1 SGHVS, CDR2 FNYEAQ. In DNA, the CDR3 is TGTGCCAGCAGCTTTTCGGACGGGTTCAGCTCCTACGAGCAGTACTTC. It yields the protein CASSFSDGFSSYEQYF.

The chain carries TRBV4-3 and TRBJ2-1; D is uncertain. Germline CDR1 LGHNA, CDR2 YSLEER. With 2 bases removed from V and 10 bases from J, the gap between germline ends came to 12 bases. The CDR3 is made up of 13 amino acids. In nucleotides, the CDR3 is TGCGCCAGCAGCCAAACGTGGCTAGAGGAGCAGTTCTTC. This gives the protein CASSQTWLEEQFF.

The genes are TRBV5-1 and TRBJ1-5; D uncertain. The CDR3 loop spans 13 amino acids. Looked up from germline, CDR1 is SGHRS and CDR2 is YFSETQ. The V gene lost 4 bases and the J gene lost 4 bases, with 9 bases spanning the gap. Here the CDR3 reads CASSPEPNQPQHF. In DNA form, the CDR3 reads TGCGCCAGCAGCCCCGAACCAAATCAGCCCCAGCATTTT.